Listed here are 21 T cell receptor beta chains from one sample, sequenced in a study of beta chain features in type 1 diabetes. Broader study findings: Among all four CD4+ subsets, Type 1 diabetes patients had TCRB CDR3s that were moderately but significantly shorter.

Isolated RNA was reverse transcribed in full, so expressed TCRB transcripts were sequenced. Using immunoSEQ multiplex PCR, the repertoire was profiled, and TCRdb retains in-frame clones only, with some absent. Of fewer than 350,000 clones listed, over 12% are singletons. These receptors' targets are unknown. The sequencing sample was made of naive CD4+ T cells from blood. The receptors were sampled from a man aged 18 to 35 with type 1 diabetes.

This chain uses TRBV5-1 with TRBJ2-5, with D tentatively TRBD1 (6 bases). Trimming left V 4 bases short and J 2 bases short, with 12 bases between. The CDR3 totals 14 residues. Germline V CDR1 and CDR2: SGHRS, YFSETQ. As DNA, the CDR3 is TGCGCCAGCAGCCTGCAGGACAGACAAGAGACCCAGTACTTC. The encoded protein is CASSLQDRQETQYF.

This clone appeared once. The J gene is TRBJ2-5, the V gene TRBV28; 8 bases are shared with TRBD1. The V gene's germline CDR1 is MDHEN and CDR2 SYDVKM. With V trimmed by 5 bases and J by 5 bases, 10 bases remained unmatched. This CDR3 comprises 15 residues. The CDR3 DNA reads TGTGCCAGCAGTGGGACGGACAGGGCGGGGGAGACCCAGTACTTC. Its translation is CASSGTDRAGETQYF.

This clone was found a few times. This sequence joins TRBV2 and TRBJ2-7, with 8 bases aligning to TRBD1. This CDR3 comprises 12 residues. J lost 6 bases, V lost 4 bases, and 2 bases had no gene match. In germline, CDR1 is SNHLY, CDR2 FYNNEI. CDR3 sequence (DNA): TGTGCCAGCAGTGGGACAGGGAGCGAGCAGTACTTC. This codes for CASSGTGSEQYF.

This clone was detected a few times. The V call is TRBV18, the J call TRBJ1-6; D gene ambiguous. The CDR3 has 14 amino acids. Trimming left V 2 bases short and J 7 bases short, with 9 bases between. Germline V CDR1 and CDR2: KGHSH, LQKENI. CDR3 nucleotide sequence: TGTGCCAGCTCACCATCCGAGGGAAATTCACCCCTCCACTTT. Encoded protein: CASSPSEGNSPLHF.

The chain carries TRBV7-2 and TRBJ2-7; TRBD2 is a possible D gene (5 bases). V was clipped by 5 bases and J by 7 bases, with 27 bases between them. CDR1 and CDR2 (germline): SGHTA, FQGNSA. This CDR3 is built from 17 residues. CDR3 bases: TGTGCCAGCAGCCGTTCTCGAGTCGGGATCCACATCTCTGAGCAGTACTTC. Translation gives CASSRSRVGIHISEQYF.

This clone appeared a few times. The chain has TRBV29-1 and TRBJ1-2; D gene uncertain. The V gene lost 1 base and the J gene lost 0 bases, with 12 bases spanning the gap. This CDR3 is built from 15 residues. CDR1 SQVTM and CDR2 ANQGSEA come from the germline V gene. The CDR3 loop reads CSVEVRTLTNYGYTF. CDR3 coding DNA: TGCAGCGTTGAAGTTCGGACTTTGACTAACTATGGCTACACCTTC.

V usage is TRBV10-2 and J usage is TRBJ2-1; TRBD2 matches 16 bases. The germline V gene encodes CDR1 WSHSY and CDR2 SAAADI. After removal of 8 bases from V and 8 bases from J, the junction contained 6 bases not matched to a gene. This CDR3 contains 15 residues. CDR3: CASGGLAGGVDEQFF. CDR3 nucleotides: TGCGCCAGCGGGGGACTAGCGGGAGGGGTTGATGAGCAGTTCTTC.

The V and J genes are TRBV30 and TRBJ1-1; D gene ambiguous. This CDR3 spans 15 amino acids. In germline, CDR1 is GTSNPN, CDR2 SVGIG (reference sequence). The V end lost 2 bases, the J end lost 0 bases, and 13 bases lay between the germline ends. CDR3 region: CAWSRWLGVNTEAFF. CDR3 nucleotides: TGTGCCTGGAGTAGGTGGCTGGGCGTGAACACTGAAGCTTTCTTT.

This clone showed up just once. The chain combines TRBV19 with TRBJ2-4, with 9 nucleotides matching TRBD2. V was pared by 8 bases and J by 6 bases, with 8 bases of the junction left unmatched. Germline CDR1 is LNHDA and CDR2 is SQIVND (reference sequence). The CDR3 loop spans 14 amino acids. CDR3 in DNA: TGTGCCAGTGGGGCGGGAGGGCTTGGAAACATTCAGTACTTC. It is translated as CASGAGGLGNIQYF.

The chain uses TRBV30 and TRBJ1-2, with D hard to call. Germline V gene data show CDR1 as GTSNPN and CDR2 as SVGIG (reference sequence). V gave up 2 bases and J gave up 8 bases, with 21 bases separating them. CDR3 length: 15 residues. The CDR3 sequence: CAWSRPRPYPSGYTF. The DNA of the CDR3 is TGTGCCTGGAGTAGACCCAGGCCCTACCCAAGCGGCTACACCTTC.

This clone appeared a few times. This chain joins TRBV18 and TRBJ1-2; TRBD1 agrees at 7 bases. The V and J ends lost 4 bases and 1 base, in that order; junction bases with no gene match: 6. Per the germline V gene, CDR1 is KGHSH and CDR2 is LQKENI. The CDR3 extends over 15 amino acids. The CDR3 loop is CASSLVTGINYGYTF. CDR3 DNA: TGTGCCAGCTCACTAGTGACAGGGATTAACTATGGCTACACCTTC.

The chain has TRBV7-2 and TRBJ2-5; a possible D gene is TRBD2 (5 bases). CDR1 is SGHTA, CDR2 FQGNSA, per germline. The V gene lost 4 bases and the J gene lost 2 bases, with 8 bases spanning the gap. CDR3 length: 13 amino acids. In DNA, the CDR3 is TGTGCCAGCAGCTCCGGGATTCAAGAGACCCAGTACTTC. Its protein product is CASSSGIQETQYF.

The chain links TRBV30 to TRBJ2-1, with no clear D. The V end was cut by 0 bases, the J end by 7 bases, with 4 bases between. The CDR3 totals 11 residues. The germline gives CDR1 GTSNPN, CDR2 SVGIG (reference sequence). CDR3 sequence: CAWSVVNEQFF. The CDR3 DNA follows: TGTGCCTGGAGTGTCGTTAATGAGCAGTTCTTC. Based on the CDR3 plus reference TRBV30 and TRBJ2-1, the full variable domain is SQTIHQWPATLVQPVGSPLSLECTVEGTSNPNLYWYRQAAGRGLQLLFYSVGIGQISSEVPQNLSASRPQDRQFILSSKKLLLSDSGFYLCAWSVVNEQFFGPGTRLTVL.

The chain is built from TRBV5-1 and TRBJ2-7, with TRBD1 matching 12 bases. CDR1 and CDR2 from the germline V gene are SGHRS and YFSETQ. CDR3 length equals 15 residues. The V and J ends lost 0 bases and 5 bases, in that order; junction bases with no gene match: 3. CDR3 DNA sequence: TGCGCCAGCAGCTTGGAAGGGACAGGGGGCAACGAGCAGTACTTC. Translated: CASSLEGTGGNEQYF.

The table lists this clone with a few counts. The rearrangement uses TRBV18 and TRBJ2-7; tentatively, D is TRBD1 (5 bases). Per germline, CDR1 KGHSH and CDR2 LQKENI. CDR3 length: 16 amino acids. Between the trimmed V and J ends, which lost 3 bases and 3 bases, there was a span of 18 bases. CDR3 loop: CASSPMETGHDYEQYF. DNA of the CDR3: TGTGCCAGCTCACCGATGGAAACAGGTCATGACTACGAGCAGTACTTC.

In this sample, this clone turned up a few times. The rearrangement links TRBV15 to TRBJ2-1, with TRBD2 matching over 8 bases. This CDR3 is built from 16 residues. Unmatched junction bases numbered 8, after V lost 7 bases and J lost 0 bases. Per germline, CDR1 LNHNV and CDR2 YYDKDF (reference sequence). The CDR3 here is CATNRGSGGSYNEQFF. The CDR3, as DNA: TGTGCCACCAACCGGGGGAGCGGGGGCTCCTACAATGAGCAGTTCTTC.

A few counts support this clone. This chain joins TRBV28 and TRBJ1-1; no reliable D call. The CDR3 totals 15 residues. The V gene's germline CDR1 is MDHEN and CDR2 SYDVKM. V was clipped by 5 bases and J by 8 bases, with 21 bases between them. The CDR3 loop reads CASSVDFGVSGEAFF. The CDR3 coding sequence is TGTGCCAGCAGTGTCGACTTTGGTGTGAGTGGGGAAGCTTTCTTT.

The sample holds a few counts of this clone. This chain uses TRBV15 with TRBJ2-1, with 10 bases lining up with TRBD2. Per the germline V gene, CDR1 is LNHNV and CDR2 is YYDKDF (reference sequence). The trim removed 1 base at V and 3 bases at J, leaving 9 bases unmatched. This CDR3 has 18 amino acids. CDR3 sequence reads: CATSRGLRSGGVYNEQFF. The CDR3 DNA reads as TGTGCCACCAGCAGAGGCCTTCGGAGCGGGGGGGTCTACAATGAGCAGTTCTTC.

The chain carries TRBV30 and TRBJ2-5; no clear D gene. There are 11 residues in the CDR3. V dropped 3 bases and J dropped 3 bases, with 5 bases sitting between them. Germline CDR1 reads GTSNPN; CDR2 reads SVGIG (reference sequence). Written as DNA, the CDR3 is TGTGCCTGGAGCGTCGAAGAGACCCAGTACTTC. Its protein product is CAWSVEETQYF.

This clone was seen a few times. V is TRBV5-6 and J is TRBJ2-5, with D possibly being TRBD1 (5 bases). The CDR3 has 15 residues. V was trimmed by 4 bases and J by 0 bases, leaving 13 bases between them. Germline V gene lookup returns CDR1 SGHDT and CDR2 YYEEEE. This chain's CDR3 is CASSLPDSYQETQYF. The CDR3 region has the DNA TGTGCCAGCAGCCTCCCCGACAGCTACCAAGAGACCCAGTACTTC.

This clone was seen a handful of times. This chain connects TRBV5-4 to TRBJ2-3, with 13 bases matching TRBD2. Per germline, CDR1 SGHNT and CDR2 YYREEE (reference sequence). There are 18 residues in the CDR3. V trimming: 1 base; J trimming: 7 bases; junction bases outside the gene matches: 12. The DNA for the CDR3 is TGTGCCAGCAGCTTGAGGAGGACTAGCGGGAGAAATAGTCATACGCAGTATTTT. This translates into CASSLRRTSGRNSHTQYF.